The clone carrying this T cell receptor beta chain appeared a single time. Patients had residual fresh-frozen tumor tissue and more than two years of survival data. The repertoire was sequenced with immunoSEQ multiplex PCR; TCRdb's copy has only in-frame clones and lacks some. The profile shows about 92,000 clones, 80% to 90% of them singletons. From germline, CDR1 is SNHLY and CDR2 FYNNEI. Losses at the gene ends were 0 bases for V and 8 bases for J; bases not matched to a gene: 9. The CDR3 sequence is 15 residues long. These data belong to a study of glioma-infiltrating T cells after dendritic cell vaccination.

The TCR comes from a human donor with glioblastoma. V is TRBV2 and J is TRBJ1-2, with TRBD1 identical over 7 bases. This specimen consisted of blood, obtained before dendritic cell vaccination. CDR3 nucleotide sequence: TGTGCCAGCAGTGAAGCGCCTCAGGGGGGATTAGGCTACACCTTC. It specifies CASSEAPQGGLGYTF.